The 16 T cell receptor beta chains in this list originate from one sample, sequenced in a study of shared clonotypes between healthy human individuals. The assay was immunoSEQ multiplex PCR, and TCRdb's table has in-frame clones only and misses some. This table has 2 million or so clones, 85% to 95% appearing once. The source material was naive CD4+ T cells sorted from blood. Documented subset: CD45RA+ positively selected. Receptors originate from a man between 18 and 35 years old in good health.

V usage is TRBV19 and J usage is TRBJ2-7, with D tentatively TRBD2 (5 bases). Germline V gives CDR1 LNHDA, CDR2 SQIVND (reference sequence). CDR3 size: 13 residues. Deletions cut 1 base from V and 6 bases from J, with 10 bases between. CDR3 region: CASSIVSAGEQYF. CDR3 DNA sequence: TGTGCCAGTAGTATAGTGTCCGCGGGCGAGCAGTACTTC.

Comments on this clone: Distinct nucleotide sequences in the sample also encode this CDR3. The chain couples TRBV6-5 to TRBJ2-7, with TRBD1 matching over 10 bases. After removal of 6 bases from V and 1 base from J, the junction contained 3 bases not matched to a gene. CDR1 is MNHEY and CDR2 is SVGAGI in the germline V gene. This CDR3 region has 14 residues. The CDR3: CASSRGQGSYEQYF. DNA of the CDR3: TGTGCCAGCAGCCGGGGACAGGGGTCCTACGAGCAGTACTTC.

The rearrangement joins TRBV5-1 to TRBJ2-7; the D gene is possibly TRBD2 (6 bases). Trimming removed 5 bases at V and 2 bases at J, with 14 bases between. Germline CDR1 reads SGHRS; CDR2 reads YFSETQ. The CDR3 runs 14 residues. The CDR3 sequence is CASRVGGSAYEQYF. The CDR3 DNA sequence: TGCGCCAGCAGGGTGGGGGGATCAGCCTACGAGCAGTACTTC.

The V gene is TRBV7-9, the J gene TRBJ2-3, with TRBD2 matching over 10 bases. The length of the CDR3 is 16 residues. From germline, CDR1 is SEHNR and CDR2 FQNEAQ (reference sequence). The ends lost 1 base at V and 10 bases at J; junction bases unmatched: 11. CDR3 DNA sequence: TGTGCCAGCAGCTTAGAAGCGGGGGGGCCCTTTTTCCCGCAGTATTTT. Its protein product is CASSLEAGGPFFPQYF.

Note on this clone: The same CDR3 can be traced to other DNA sequences in this sample. DNA of the CDR3: TGCGCCAGCAGCTTGGGCGGGGGCTACGAGCAGTACTTC. Residues: CASSLGGGYEQYF. This chain joins TRBV5-1 and TRBJ2-7; 7 bases are a match to TRBD2. Germline V gene data show CDR1 as SGHRS and CDR2 as YFSETQ. J gave up 3 bases and V 0 bases, and 0 bases lay outside the gene matches. This CDR3 is built from 13 residues.

This chain links TRBV11-3 with TRBJ2-5; D is unclear. Germline CDR1 SGHNT, CDR2 YENEEA. Trimming took off 5 bases at V and 0 bases at J, with 7 bases between the two ends. The CDR3 loop spans 13 amino acids. CDR3 coding DNA: TGTGCCAGCAGCACCAATAACCAAGAGACCCAGTACTTC. Translated: CASSTNNQETQYF.

The chain joins TRBV2 to TRBJ1-4; D is perhaps TRBD1 (6 bases). V lost 7 bases to trimming and J lost 8 bases, with 14 bases between them. The V gene's germline CDR1 is SNHLY and CDR2 FYNNEI. The CDR3 runs to 13 residues. The CDR3 reads CASTGGQGEKLFF. In DNA form, the CDR3 reads TGTGCCAGCACCGGCGGCCAGGGGGAAAAACTGTTTTTT.

In regard to this clone: Distinct nucleotide sequences in the sample also encode this CDR3. This rearrangement joins TRBV6-5 to TRBJ1-4; TRBD1 is a possible D gene (5 bases). The germline V gene encodes CDR1 MNHEY and CDR2 SVGAGI. This CDR3 region has 12 residues. V lost 6 bases and J 8 bases, leaving 10 bases between the germline ends. The CDR3 region has the DNA TGTGCCAGCAGCAGGGATAGAGAAAAACTGTTTTTT. Protein product: CASSRDREKLFF.

The chain joins TRBV7-9 to TRBJ2-2; weak D call: TRBD1 (6 bases). The CDR3 sequence is 15 residues long. V was shortened by 5 bases and J by 3 bases, with 13 bases between the two germline ends. Germline V CDR1 and CDR2: SEHNR, FQNEAQ (reference sequence). CDR3 residues: CASSPDRAYTGELFF. The CDR3 region has the DNA TGTGCCAGCAGCCCGGACAGAGCTTACACCGGGGAGCTGTTTTTT.

The chain links TRBV5-1 to TRBJ2-1; 7 positions agree with TRBD2. The germline CDR1 and CDR2 sequences are SGHRS and YFSETQ. With V trimmed by 5 bases and J by 1 base, 6 bases remained unmatched. The CDR3 is made up of 15 amino acids. CDR3 DNA: TGCGCCAGCAGGATCCTAGCGGATTCCTACAATGAGCAGTTCTTC. Its translation is CASRILADSYNEQFF. The full variable domain, its missing parts supplied by reference TRBV5-1 and TRBJ2-1, is KAGVTQTPRYLIKTRGQQVTLSCSPISGHRSVSWYQQTPGQGLQFLFEYFSETQRNKGNFPGRFSGRQFSNSRSEMNVSTLELGDSALYLCASRILADSYNEQFFGPGTRLTVL.

The J gene is TRBJ2-2, the V gene TRBV5-4; no clear D. This CDR3 is built from 13 residues. V lost 5 bases, J lost 4 bases, and 9 bases lay in between. Germline V gives CDR1 SGHNT, CDR2 YYREEE (reference sequence). CDR3 DNA sequence: TGTGCCAGCAGTCAAAGGCTCACCGGGGAGCTGTTTTTT. It codes for CASSQRLTGELFF. Variable domain in full (rest from reference TRBV5-4 and TRBJ2-2): ETGVTQSPTHLIKTRGQQVTLRCSSQSGHNTVSWYQQALGQGPQFIFQYYREEENGRGNFPPRFSGLQFPNYSSELNVNALELDDSALYLCASSQRLTGELFFGEGSRLTVL.

As regards this clone: The same CDR3 is also encoded by other DNA sequences in this sample. The chain couples TRBV7-9 to TRBJ2-2; D might be TRBD1 (6 bases). V lost 6 bases and J lost 2, with 10 bases in between. The CDR3 is 14 amino acids. Germline V gene sequence: CDR1 SEHNR, CDR2 FQNEAQ (reference sequence). The CDR3 nucleotides read TGTGCCAGCAGTTCGGACAGAAACACCGGGGAGCTGTTTTTT. This encodes CASSSDRNTGELFF.

The chain employs TRBV19 and TRBJ2-7, with 7 positions matching TRBD1. Per germline, CDR1 LNHDA and CDR2 SQIVND (reference sequence). The CDR3 sequence is 15 residues long. Losses at the gene ends were 0 bases for V and 3 bases for J; bases not matched to a gene: 5. The chain's CDR3 is CASSIDRDRRYEQYF. The CDR3 DNA is TGTGCCAGTAGTATAGACCGGGACAGACGCTACGAGCAGTACTTC.

The chain joins TRBV5-4 to TRBJ2-2, with 14 bases that match TRBD2. The CDR3 consists of 18 residues. V lost 6 bases to trimming and J lost 1 base; unmatched junction nucleotides: 8. Germline V gene data show CDR1 as SGHNT and CDR2 as YYREEE (reference sequence). CDR3 loop: CASNPGLAGVGNTGELFF. The CDR3 coding sequence is TGTGCCAGCAACCCGGGACTAGCGGGAGTTGGGAACACCGGGGAGCTGTTTTTT.

As concerns this clone: The identical CDR3 is also encoded by other nucleotide sequences in the sample. This chain uses TRBV11-2 with TRBJ2-2, with D unresolved. The CDR3 is 12 amino acids. V lost 5 bases to trimming and J lost 4 bases, with 5 bases between them. Germline V gives CDR1 SGHAT, CDR2 FQNNGV. The CDR3 spells CASSHSTGELFF. The CDR3 DNA is TGTGCCAGCAGCCACAGCACCGGGGAGCTGTTTTTT.

The chain joins TRBV5-6 to TRBJ2-3; either TRBD1 or TRBD2 may fit D (5 bases each). The ends were cut back, 2 bases at V and 5 bases at J, with 12 bases in the middle. CDR3 length equals 14 residues. CDR1 is SGHDT and CDR2 is YYEEEE in the germline V gene. This chain's CDR3 is CASSLIREQDTQYF. Written as DNA, the CDR3 is TGTGCCAGCAGCTTAATCAGGGAGCAAGATACGCAGTATTTT.